The T cell receptor (beta chain) described here comes from a study of T cells after yellow fever vaccination. UMIs and a universal primer site were added when TCR cDNA was made by 5'RACE template switching. TCRdb reprocessed the 5' RACE reads with MiXCR, giving one entry per CDR3 protein. The repertoire consists of just under 600,000 distinct CDR3 sequences, with about 13% occurring once and the leading ten covering over 13%. Germline V gene sequence: CDR1 MNHEY, CDR2 SMNVEV (reference sequence). V trimming: 2 bases; J trimming: 5 bases; junction bases outside the gene matches: 7. This CDR3 has 16 amino acids.

This TCR was recovered from a man aged 25-45 years who received the YFV17D yellow fever vaccine. The sequenced sample was PBMCs, obtained on the day of the yellow fever booster vaccination. The gene calls are TRBV27 and TRBJ2-5; 11 nucleotides align to TRBD1. DNA of the CDR3: TGTGCCAGCAGTTTAGAGGGACAGGGGGGGTTTGAGACCCAGTACTTC. Its protein product is CASSLEGQGGFETQYF.